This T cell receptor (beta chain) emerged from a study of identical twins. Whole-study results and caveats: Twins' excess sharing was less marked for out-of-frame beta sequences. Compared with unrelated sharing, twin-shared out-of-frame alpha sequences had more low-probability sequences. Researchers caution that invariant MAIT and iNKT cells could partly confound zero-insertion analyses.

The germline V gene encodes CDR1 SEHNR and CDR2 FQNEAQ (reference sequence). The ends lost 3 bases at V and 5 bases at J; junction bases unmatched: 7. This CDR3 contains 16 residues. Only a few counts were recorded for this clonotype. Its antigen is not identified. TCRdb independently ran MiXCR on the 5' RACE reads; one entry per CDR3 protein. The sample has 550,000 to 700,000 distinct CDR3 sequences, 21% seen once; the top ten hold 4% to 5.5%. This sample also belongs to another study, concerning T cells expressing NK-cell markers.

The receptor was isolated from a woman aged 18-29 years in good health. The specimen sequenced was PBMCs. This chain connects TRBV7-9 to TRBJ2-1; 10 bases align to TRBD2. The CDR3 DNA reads TGTGCCAGCAGCTTTCCCCTAGCGGGGGTAAACAATGAGCAGTTCTTC. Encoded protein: CASSFPLAGVNNEQFF.